This T cell receptor (beta chain) was identified in a study of lung T cells in sarcoidosis with Löfgren's syndrome listed by TCRdb under 2017. The study in broad terms: Sarcoidosis was described as a granulomatous, mainly pulmonary disease marked by CD4+ T cell accumulation in bronchoalveolar lavage fluid. The repertoire analyses concentrated on Lofgren's syndrome patients.

The investigation overall reported the following: Recognition of a sarcoidosis-associated antigen was merely suggested, with the antigen itself still putative and unidentified. CDR3 motifs in TRAV12-1 and TRBV2 were reported to be shared across several Lofgren's syndrome patients, which suggests public CD4+ TCR repertoires. Compared with control subjects, Lofgren's syndrome patients reportedly showed the greatest expansion in the V gene segments TRAV12-1 and TRBV2. In alphabeta pairing analysis, TRAV12-1 was found to pair preferentially with TRBV2, and CDR3 homology was shown by the resulting paired TCRs.

The germline V gene yields MDHEN for CDR1 and SYDVKM for CDR2. A distance of 16 bases separates the germline ends of V and J, which lose 4 bases and 4 bases respectively. The CDR3 measures 16 amino acids from cysteine to phenylalanine. Here the CDR3 DNA is all that survives: 48 bases in frame from base 1. This clonotype was observed many times. The antigen it binds to is not known. Qualities for individual bases were not recorded, and no much larger clone is one base off. Sequencing took place on an Illumina MiSeq. The public reads were quality trimmed at Q25 with fastp and then assembled into clones with MiXCR by TCRdb, keeping productive beta chains. Entries are consolidated by CDR3 protein sequence, retaining the most common genes and DNA. The sample yields more than 50,000 distinct CDR3 sequences; 21% were counted once. Clones ranked in the top ten supply 2% to 2.5% of the sample.

Sequenced sample: CD4+ T cells from PBMCs. The origin of this receptor is a human donor with sarcoidosis (Löfgren's syndrome or another form), or a control subject (not recorded which). The chain joins TRBV28 to TRBJ1-4; the D gene is perhaps TRBD1, on 6 matching bases. The bases are TGTGCCAGCAGTTCGCCTACGGGACACCTTAATGAAAAACTGTTTTTT. This translates into CASSSPTGHLNEKLFF.